This T cell receptor beta chain was recorded in a study of T cell responses to AZD1222 COVID-19 vaccine. Regarding the study as a whole: Only a handful of AZD1222 recipients, roughly six in all, had baseline seropositivity. Spike was spanned by vaccine-associated CD4 TCRs, which were dominant at 160-218 and 743-854. Nearly half of spike-specific TCRs reportedly target variant regions that are unmutated in the B.1.351 and B.1.1.7 variants.

V shed 7 bases and J 9 bases; nucleotides not matched to a gene: 2. The length of the CDR3 is 11 residues. As for this clone: Its antigen is still unknown.

TCRdb keeps only in-frame clones here, not all; method: immunoSEQ multiplex PCR. The sample shows 75,000 to 100,000 clones, around 90% of them seen only once. The clonotype originates from an adult in good health. The chain is built from TRBV12-3 or TRBV12-4 and TRBJ2-1; 8 bases are a match to TRBD1. The source material was peripheral blood, sampled on day 0 of AZD1222 vaccination. This CDR3 reads CASIQGAEQFF. CDR3 sequence (DNA): TGTGCCAGCATCCAGGGGGCTGAGCAGTTCTTC.